This note documents a single T cell receptor beta chain sequence. The junction had 2 bases not matched to a gene; V was cut back by 6 bases and J by 2 bases. CDR1 and CDR2 from the germline V gene are SNHLY and FYNNEI. The CDR3 is made up of 15 amino acids. The protocol was immunoSEQ multiplex PCR, while the TCRdb copy is restricted to in-frame clones and leaves out a portion. The repertoire holds 120,000 or so clones, with 95% to 96% as singletons. This sample is part of a study of cytomegalovirus exposure and HLA in healthy donors. Source material: PBMCs. V gene TRBV2 combines with J gene TRBJ2-2, with 11 nucleotides matching TRBD2. This clonotype was obtained from a man aged 18 to 30 in good health and CMV-seronegative. The CDR3 nucleotides are TGTGCCAGCAGGACTAGCGGGATAAACACCGGGGAGCTGTTTTTT. Amino acids: CASRTSGINTGELFF.